Presented here are 3 T cell receptor beta chains from one specimen sequenced in a study of follicular helper T cells after annual influenza vaccination. This table comes from immunoSEQ multiplex PCR, and its TCRdb copy is limited to in-frame clones, with some not included. The sample holds about 16,000 clones, about 88% seen once. Time point reported: 2014-2015 season, 7 days after vaccination. Sequences were derived from CXCR5+ CD38- circulating T follicular helper cells from blood, sampled 7 days after influenza vaccination. Subset of the sample: circulating Tfh, non-naive CD4+CXCR5+PD-1+ (ICOS+CD38+ or ICOS-CD38-). These receptors were obtained from an adult who received the influenza vaccine.

The chain carries TRBV7-9 and TRBJ2-7, with a possible D match to TRBD2 (5 bases). CDR1 and CDR2 (germline): SEHNR, FQNEAQ (reference sequence). The CDR3 contains 13 residues. Trimming cost V 0 bases and J 2 bases, with 5 bases left between them. The CDR3 sequence is CASSLAGTYEQYF. CDR3 nucleotide sequence: TGTGCCAGCAGCTTAGCCGGGACCTACGAGCAGTACTTC.

V is TRBV7-9 and J is TRBJ2-7; the match to TRBD1 covers 10 bases. Per germline, CDR1 SEHNR and CDR2 FQNEAQ (reference sequence). This CDR3 has 15 residues. V lost 3 bases, J lost 4 bases, and 6 bases stayed unmatched. The CDR3 DNA sequence: TGTGCCAGCAGCTTCACGGGGACAGGGGCTTACGAGCAGTACTTC. It is translated as CASSFTGTGAYEQYF.

V and J are TRBV20-1 and TRBJ2-3, with D perhaps matching TRBD2 (5 bases). The CDR3 runs 10 residues. Germline CDR1 and CDR2: DFQATT and SNEGSKA (reference sequence). V lost 2 bases and J lost 10, with 7 bases in between. The CDR3 spells CSARSGSQYF. The CDR3 DNA sequence: TGCAGTGCTAGATCGGGGTCGCAGTATTTT.